Below, 3 T cell receptor beta chains from the same sample are listed, as sequenced in a study of shared clonotypes between healthy human individuals. Naive CD8 cells lacked CD45RO and underwent positive selection for CCR7, leaving out terminally differentiated effector memory CD45RA+ cells. Assay used: immunoSEQ multiplex PCR; TCRdb lists only in-frame clones, some missing. The sample has about 2 million clones, about 95% seen once. The sequenced sample was naive CD8+ T cells sorted from blood. The receptors were sampled from a man younger than 35 in good health.

This clone was seen only once. The V gene is TRBV6-5, the J gene TRBJ2-2; either TRBD1 or TRBD2 may supply D (5 bases each). V was cut by 2 bases and J by 9 bases, with 13 bases left in between. The CDR3 length is 14 residues. CDR1 is MNHEY, CDR2 SVGAGI, per germline. The CDR3 loop is CASSYNEGNRELFF. In nucleotides, the CDR3 is TGTGCCAGCAGTTACAATGAGGGGAACCGGGAGCTGTTTTTT.

Written as DNA, the CDR3 is TGTGCCAGCAGCTTAGGCCCAGCGAACACTGAAGCTTTCTTT. Its translation: CASSLGPANTEAFF. The V gene is TRBV13, the J gene TRBJ1-1, with D unclear. Germline V gene data show CDR1 as PRHDT and CDR2 as FYEKMQ (reference sequence). CDR3 length: 14 amino acids. V was cut by 0 bases and J by 1 base, with 6 bases left in between.

This chain joins TRBV27 and TRBJ2-7; D unclear. Trimming took off 2 bases at V and 0 bases at J, with 5 bases between the two ends. The CDR3 length is 13 residues. Per germline, CDR1 MNHEY and CDR2 SMNVEV (reference sequence). The DNA of the CDR3 is TGTGCCAGCAGTTTAAACCCCTCCTACGAGCAGTACTTC. It encodes CASSLNPSYEQYF.